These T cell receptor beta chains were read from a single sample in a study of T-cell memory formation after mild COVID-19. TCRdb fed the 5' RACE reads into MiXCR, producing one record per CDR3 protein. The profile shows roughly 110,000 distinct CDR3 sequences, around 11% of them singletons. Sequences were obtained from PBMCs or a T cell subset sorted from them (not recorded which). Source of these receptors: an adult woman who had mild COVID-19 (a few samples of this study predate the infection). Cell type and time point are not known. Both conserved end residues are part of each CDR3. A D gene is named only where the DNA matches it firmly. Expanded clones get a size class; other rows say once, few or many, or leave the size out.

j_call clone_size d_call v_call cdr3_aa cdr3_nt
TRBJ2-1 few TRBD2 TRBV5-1 CASSLEREFPYNEQFF TGCGCCAGCAGCTTGGAGCGGGAATTCCCCTACAATGAGCAGTTCTTC
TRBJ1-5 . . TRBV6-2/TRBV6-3 CASSRDLNNQPQHF TGTGCCAGCAGCCGCGACTTAAACAATCAGCCCCAGCATTTT
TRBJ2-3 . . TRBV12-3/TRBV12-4 CASSFFLGASTDTQYF TGTGCCAGCAGTTTTTTCTTGGGAGCTAGCACAGATACGCAGTATTTT
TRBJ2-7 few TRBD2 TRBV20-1 CSAAGTSNSYEQYF TGCAGTGCTGCCGGGACTAGTAACTCCTACGAGCAGTACTTC
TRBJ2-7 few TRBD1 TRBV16 CASSRRDSFYEQYF TGTGCCAGCAGCCGCCGGGACAGCTTCTACGAGCAGTACTTC
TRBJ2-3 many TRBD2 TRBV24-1 CATSGGGGTDTQYF TGTGCCACCTCTGGGGGAGGGGGCACAGATACGCAGTATTTT
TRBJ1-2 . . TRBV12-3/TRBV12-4 CASGLGDRLIYTF TGTGCCAGTGGACTCGGAGACCGGTTGATCTACACCTTC
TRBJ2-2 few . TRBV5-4 CASPATTGELFF TGTGCCAGCCCCGCCACCACCGGGGAGCTGTTTTTT
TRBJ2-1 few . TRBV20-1 CSARPYTEGFEQFF TGCAGTGCTAGGCCCTATACCGAGGGATTTGAGCAGTTCTTC
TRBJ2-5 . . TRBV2 CASSEIESGVRETQYF TGTGCCAGCAGTGAAATCGAGTCGGGGGTTCGAGAGACCCAGTACTTC
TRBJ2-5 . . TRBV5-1 CASSPGVVDQETQYF TGCGCCAGCAGCCCGGGCGTCGTTGACCAAGAGACCCAGTACTTC
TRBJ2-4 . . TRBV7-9 CASSSPVQAKNIQYF TGTGCCAGCAGCTCCCCGGTACAAGCCAAAAACATTCAGTACTTC
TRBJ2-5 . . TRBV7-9 CASSPTGTYQETQYF TGTGCCAGCAGCCCTACCGGGACATACCAAGAGACCCAGTACTTC
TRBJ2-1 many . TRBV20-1 CSASLAGVGEQFF TGCAGTGCTAGCCTAGCAGGTGTGGGTGAGCAGTTCTTC
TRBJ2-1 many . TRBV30 CAWSSSNEQFF TGTGCCTGGAGTTCCAGCAATGAGCAGTTCTTC
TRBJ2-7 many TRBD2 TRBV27 CASSRLGRAYEQYF TGTGCCAGCAGTCGACTCGGGAGGGCCTACGAGCAGTACTTC
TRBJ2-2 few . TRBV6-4 CASSDSLGTGELFF TGTGCCAGCAGTGACTCACTAGGCACCGGGGAGCTGTTTTTT
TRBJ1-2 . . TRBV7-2 CASSFMNSYGYTF TGTGCCAGCAGCTTCATGAATTCCTATGGCTACACCTTC
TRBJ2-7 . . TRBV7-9 CASSLVGREYEQYF TGTGCCAGCAGCTTAGTAGGCAGGGAATACGAGCAGTACTTC
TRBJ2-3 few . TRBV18 CASFIQESTDTQYF TGTGCCAGCTTCATACAGGAGAGCACAGATACGCAGTATTTT
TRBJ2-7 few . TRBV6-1 CASREAGYEQYF TGTGCCAGCAGGGAGGCGGGCTACGAGCAGTACTTC
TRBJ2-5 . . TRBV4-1 CASSQTTSNQETQYF TGCGCCAGCAGCCAGACGACGAGTAATCAAGAGACCCAGTACTTC
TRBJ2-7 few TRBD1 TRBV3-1 CASSQTGTGEYEQYF TGTGCCAGCAGCCAAACCGGGACAGGGGAGTACGAGCAGTACTTC
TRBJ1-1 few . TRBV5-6 CASSLEADTEAFF TGTGCCAGCAGCTTGGAGGCTGACACTGAAGCTTTCTTT
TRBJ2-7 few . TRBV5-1 CASSLGTASYEQYF TGCGCCAGCAGCTTGGGGACAGCCTCCTACGAGCAGTACTTC
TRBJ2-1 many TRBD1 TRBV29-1 CSVLLGQGTSFDSYNEQFF TGCAGCGTTCTCCTCGGACAGGGGACGTCCTTCGACTCCTACAATGAGCAGTTCTTC
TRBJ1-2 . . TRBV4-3 CASSQDTGAGYGYTF TGCGCCAGCAGCCAAGATACGGGGGCAGGCTATGGCTACACCTTC
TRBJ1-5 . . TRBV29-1 CSVEGEGDGQPQHF TGCAGCGTTGAAGGAGAGGGTGACGGTCAGCCCCAGCATTTT
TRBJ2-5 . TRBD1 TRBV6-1 CASIRTGPQETQYF TGTGCCAGCATTCGGACAGGGCCCCAAGAGACCCAGTACTTC
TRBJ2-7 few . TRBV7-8 CASSPTATYEQYF TGTGCCAGCAGCCCGACCGCTACCTACGAGCAGTACTTC
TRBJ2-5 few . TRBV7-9 CASSTPGPDQETQYF TGTGCCAGCAGCACCCCTGGGCCAGACCAAGAGACCCAGTACTTC
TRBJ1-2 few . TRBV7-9 CASSLGSTRGYTF TGTGCCAGCAGCCTAGGGAGCACCCGAGGCTACACCTTC
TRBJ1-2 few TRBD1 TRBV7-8 CASSLVGQGRYLYGYTF TGTGCCAGCAGCTTAGTTGGACAGGGACGATACCTTTATGGCTACACCTTC
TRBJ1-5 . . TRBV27 CASSLYWGNSNQPQHF TGTGCCAGCAGTCTATACTGGGGGAATAGCAATCAGCCCCAGCATTTT
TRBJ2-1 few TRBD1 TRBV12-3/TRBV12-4 CASTLFQDRVDF TGTGCCAGCACCCTATTTCAGGACAGGGTCGACTTC
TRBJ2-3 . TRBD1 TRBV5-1 CASSHTGASTDTQYF TGCGCCAGCAGCCACACAGGGGCGAGCACAGATACGCAGTATTTT
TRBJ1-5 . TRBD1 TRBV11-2 CASSLGEAGQGFQPQHF TGTGCCAGCAGCTTAGGCGAGGCGGGACAGGGGTTTCAGCCCCAGCATTTT